This entry is about one T cell receptor (beta chain). Its antigen is not yet known. No much larger clonotype is one base removed from it; base qualities were not supplied. This record belongs to a study of cytomegalovirus exposure and HLA in healthy donors (dated by TCRdb to 2016 to 2017). About the full investigation: An earlier analysis of around 600 of the donors reported approximately 300 Gb of sequence data and approximately 110 million unique TCR beta sequences from 150 million to 200 million T cells. An early release covering 550 to 650 HLA-typed donors comprised about 300 gigabases of sequencing data and approximately 80 million unique TCR sequences. Of the 398 genotyped donors, approximately 83% fell in the genetic ancestry cluster associated with self-reported Caucasian donors. The aim of the study was to test whether cataloging public T cell receptors could identify signatures of past pathogen exposure. Using immunosequencing, the study profiled T cell repertoires from about 650 subjects and related those repertoires to cytomegalovirus serostatus. Besides the first cohort of 500 to 700 subjects, a separate validation cohort made up of roughly 120 different subjects was used. The study combined high-throughput TCR immunosequencing, statistical association of individual TCRs with disease status, and machine learning to predict cytomegalovirus infection status. A later analysis re-analyzed previously published TCR beta repertoires from roughly 690 donors and added high-resolution HLA genotyping to study TCR occurrence patterns. Rather than drawing on any new phenotypic data, the later analysis identified candidate immune exposures from TCR beta sequences and the way those sequences occurred across donors. In an earlier analysis of roughly 600 of the donors, high-throughput TCR beta sequencing was used to judge whether each TCR beta V gene segment behaved as functional or pseudogenic. Donor age, sex, ethnicity and CMV serostatus were compiled alongside the repertoire data. A later genetic analysis used genome-wide SNP genotypes for about 60% of the roughly 700 donors, treating that subset as a discovery cohort. All discovery cohort repertoires had been generated using a single sequencing platform. HLA typing included class I and class II loci at four-digit resolution. The number of typed donors differed by locus: roughly 620-640 for A, B, C, DRB1 and DQB1; approximately 520 for DQA1; approximately 600 for DPA1; and 400 to 480 for DPB1. Several DR-DQ haplotypes were treated as single units for association and clustering because of strong linkage in the cohort. Across some 400 genotyped donors of the cohort, an average of about 250,000 unique TCR beta nucleotide sequences per donor were sequenced, and around 19% of those sequences were non-productive. Study-level results and caveats: The study gave a list of under 200 TCR beta chains associated with cytomegalovirus. According to a later analysis, most CMV-associated TCR beta chains appeared to be HLA-restricted, and the HLA associations seemed to be driven largely by CMV exposure. In a later analysis, HLA-associated TCR beta chains showed more clonal expansion and lower generation probabilities than non-associated chains that were equally common. A cluster of highly shared sequence variants was judged likely to represent a technical artifact of the sequencing pipeline. Some IMGT-functional V segments, including TRBV6-2 and TRBV6-3, could not be distinguished by the 87-base-pair reads and were therefore excluded. The classifier was reported to diagnose cytomegalovirus status with high specificity and sensitivity in both the original and validation cohorts. According to a later genetic analysis, donors in an Asian-associated ancestry cluster had fewer N-insertions in productive TCRs than the approximately 610-donor mean. Correlated functional status among segregating V segments might be attributable to linkage disequilibrium, but an unknown experimental factor could not be ruled out. A further reported finding was that TCR beta sequences accurately predicted the HLA-A and HLA-B alleles for most subjects in the first cohort. In this cohort, only TCR beta chains were sequenced, and detectable features were limited by the absence of alpha or paired-chain data. CMV serostatus was the only immune exposure information available for the cohort. HLA typing was unavailable for some donors at each locus, so association tests used only the typed subset. In an earlier analysis of about 600 of the donors, most TCR beta V segments appeared in productive rearrangements about 90% or about 30% of the time, broadly matching IMGT annotations. While some public TCRs were present in many individuals, most TCR sequences turned up only very rarely across donors. In a later analysis, 15,000 to 20,000 TCR beta sequences were associated with specific HLA alleles at a false discovery rate of 0.05. The earlier analysis of approximately 560 of the donors excluded fewer than 20 rarely observed V segments, including chromosome 9 orphons, because counts were too low. Assigning TCR associations to individual alleles was difficult when HLA alleles, especially DR and DQ, strongly co-occurred. The presence/absence analyses assumed that sequencing depth was roughly uniform across donors, and that assumption may not be true. The authors suggested that the approach could potentially be generalized to other disease states and immunological phenotypes. In vitro tests confirmed that a few of the cytomegalovirus-associated TCR beta chains recognize cytomegalovirus antigens. Several of the top co-occurrence clusters appeared to be linked to parvovirus B19, influenza, CMV and Epstein-Barr virus, according to a later analysis. An association between a missense DCLRE1C variant and V-gene and J-gene trimming of TCR beta chains was found in a later genetic analysis and replicated in an independent cohort. In a later analysis, TCR association rates were found to vary across HLA loci, with the most associated TCRs seen for DRB1 alleles and the fewest for HLA-C alleles.

The cohort consisted of some 730 healthy bone marrow donors. At the time of sampling, every cohort member was nominally healthy, though immune exposures that went unrecorded were likely present. The donor was CMV seronegative and was included in the group of a few hundred seronegative cohort members. Each donor provided a peripheral blood sample, and peripheral blood mononuclear cells were used for TCR beta sequencing. Genomic DNA extraction from the blood cell samples was performed with the Qiagen DNeasy Blood Extraction Kit. The CDR3 runs 18 amino acids, cysteine and phenylalanine included. Of the read, only the CDR3 DNA is kept; its 54 bases are in frame from base 1. The germline V gene encodes CDR1 SGHVS and CDR2 FNYEAQ. V lost 3 bases and J lost 0 bases; the stretch between them is 18 bases long. Library preparation was by the immunoSEQ multiplex PCR assay. For the multiplex PCR, a mixture combining 60 forward primers for TCR Vbeta segments and 13 reverse primers for TCR Jbeta segments was used. The CDR3 region of rearranged TCR beta genes was amplified from genomic DNA with a multiplex PCR assay. Amplified TCR beta libraries were sequenced as 87-base-pair reads on the Illumina HiSeq System. The source study handled its data this way. Across the 700 or so repertoires, a later analysis counted roughly 77 million unique TCR beta chains, 9.5 million to 12 million of which were shared by at least two donors. A nearest-neighbor algorithm error-corrected the raw reads and collapsed the reads into unique sequences, merging closely related sequences to remove PCR and sequencing errors. To assign V, D and J gene segments, CDR3 sequences were aligned to IMGT reference sequences. Each retained sequence needed at least a six-nucleotide match to both a V gene segment and a J gene segment. Rearrangements were classified as productive when the CDR3 lacked stop codons and remained in frame with V and J, and all other rearrangements were classified as non-productive. CDR3 was defined by IMGT convention, running from the second conserved V-encoded cysteine to the conserved J-encoded phenylalanine. The earlier analysis of about 620 of the donors excluded sequences that lacked an unambiguous match to a single V gene segment. In an earlier analysis of approximately 590 of the donors, a V segment was called functional when productive rearrangements were above 56.7%, and segregating when the standard deviation between donors exceeded 5%. A statistical classification framework was built to diagnose cytomegalovirus status from the catalog of TCR beta chain sequences. V and J gene assignment, in a later analysis, came from comparing TCR nucleotide sequences with IMGT/GENE-DB human TR gene sequences. A later analysis assigned CDR3 sequences and most-parsimonious VDJ recombination scenarios with the TCRdist pipeline. In a later analysis, every TCR beta chain was defined by the combination of its CDR3 amino acid sequence and its V-gene family, and reads without a unique V-gene family were dropped. As a way to deal with suspected cross-contamination and a sequencing artifact, a later analysis dropped approximately 570 nucleotide sequences that were highly shared and had low generation probability. In a later analysis, a clonal expansion index for each public chain was calculated from normalized within-repertoire ranks of inferred template counts. In a later analysis, generation probabilities were computed with a VDJ recombination model fitted to out-of-frame rearrangements, and the resulting probabilities were checked against IGoR. Hypergeometric tests were used in a later analysis to score TCR-TCR, TCR-HLA and TCR-CMV co-occurrence, with a repertoire-size bias correction applied to the TCR pairs. In a later analysis, false discovery rates were estimated by permuting HLA or CMV assignments 20 times. A later analysis grouped co-occurring TCRs with DBSCAN, adding TCRdist sequence similarity when clustering within HLA-allele-positive subsets. Repertoires with fewer than 30,000 or more than 120,000 public chains were left out of co-occurrence clustering, as were five repertoires with anomalous nucleotide sharing. TCRdb re-hosts the immuneACCESS table, in-frame sequences only. Its copies lack some clones; in the studies checked, an unresolved V gene accounts for under half of them, and the cause for the rest is not known. D and trimming come from the DNA, and the V and J calls and clone size come from that table. The sample table lists 150,000 to 200,000 clones, more than 65% of them with a count of one. The leading ten clones occupy about 1.3% of the sample.

The sequencing input was PBMCs. The chain joins TRBV7-6 to TRBJ2-1; the D gene is perhaps TRBD2, from 6 matching bases. The sequence came from a man aged 25-45 years in good health and CMV-seronegative. The CDR3 region has the sequence CASSFLFGGASSYNEQFF. The sequenced DNA is TGTGCCAGCAGCTTCTTGTTTGGCGGGGCTAGCTCCTACAATGAGCAGTTCTTC.